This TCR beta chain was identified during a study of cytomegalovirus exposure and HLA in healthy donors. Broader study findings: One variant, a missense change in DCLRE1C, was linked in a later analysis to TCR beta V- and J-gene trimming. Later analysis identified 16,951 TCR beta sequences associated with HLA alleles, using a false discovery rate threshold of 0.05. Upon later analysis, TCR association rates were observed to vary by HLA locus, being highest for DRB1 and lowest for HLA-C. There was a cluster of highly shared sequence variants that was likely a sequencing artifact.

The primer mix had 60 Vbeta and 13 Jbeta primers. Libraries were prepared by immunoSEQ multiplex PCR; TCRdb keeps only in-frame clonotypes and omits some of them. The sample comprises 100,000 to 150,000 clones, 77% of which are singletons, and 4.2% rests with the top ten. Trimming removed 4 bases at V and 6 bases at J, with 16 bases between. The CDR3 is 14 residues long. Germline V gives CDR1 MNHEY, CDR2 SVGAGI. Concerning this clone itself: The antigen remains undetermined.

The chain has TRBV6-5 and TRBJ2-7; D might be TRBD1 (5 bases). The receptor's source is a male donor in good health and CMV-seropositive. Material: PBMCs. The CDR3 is CASSSLSFRGEQYF. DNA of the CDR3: TGTGCCAGCAGTTCCCTTTCCTTTAGGGGCGAGCAGTACTTC.